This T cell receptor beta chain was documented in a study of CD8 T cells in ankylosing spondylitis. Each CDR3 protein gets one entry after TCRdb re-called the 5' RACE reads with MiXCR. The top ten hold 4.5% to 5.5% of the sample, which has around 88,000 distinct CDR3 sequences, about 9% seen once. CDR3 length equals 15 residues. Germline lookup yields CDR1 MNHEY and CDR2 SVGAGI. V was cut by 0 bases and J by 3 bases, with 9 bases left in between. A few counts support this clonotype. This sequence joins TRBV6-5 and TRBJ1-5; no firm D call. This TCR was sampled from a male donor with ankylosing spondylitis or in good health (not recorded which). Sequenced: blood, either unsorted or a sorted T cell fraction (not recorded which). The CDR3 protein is CASSYSPRDNQPQHF. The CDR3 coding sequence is TGTGCCAGCAGTTACTCACCCCGTGACAATCAGCCCCAGCATTTT.